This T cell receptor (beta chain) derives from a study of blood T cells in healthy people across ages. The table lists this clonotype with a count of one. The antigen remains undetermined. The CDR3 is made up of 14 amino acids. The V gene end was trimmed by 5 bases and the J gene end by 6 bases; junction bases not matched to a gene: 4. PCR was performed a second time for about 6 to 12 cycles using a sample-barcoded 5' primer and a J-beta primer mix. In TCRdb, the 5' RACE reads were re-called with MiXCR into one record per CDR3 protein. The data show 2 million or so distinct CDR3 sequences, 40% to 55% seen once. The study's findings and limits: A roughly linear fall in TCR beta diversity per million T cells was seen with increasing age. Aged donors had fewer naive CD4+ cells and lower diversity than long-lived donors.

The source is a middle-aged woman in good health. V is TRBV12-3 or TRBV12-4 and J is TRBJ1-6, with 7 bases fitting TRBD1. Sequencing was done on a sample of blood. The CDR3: CASSPRGINSPLHF. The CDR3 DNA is TGTGCCAGCAGTCCCAGGGGGATTAATTCACCCCTCCACTTT.